The text below deals with one T cell receptor (beta chain). Its target is not known. CDR1 is SGHRS and CDR2 is YFSETQ in the germline V gene. V was shortened by 0 bases and J by 1 base, with 16 bases between the two germline ends. CDR3 length: 17 amino acids. This sample stems from a study of neoadjuvant nivolumab and ipilimumab in lung cancer. Whole-study findings and limits: TCR sequencing covered a small number of samples.

TCRdb's copy holds only in-frame clones and misses some; the assay was immunoSEQ multiplex PCR. This sample has about 15,000 clones; around 70% occur once, and the top ten carry roughly 24%. This sequence was found in an adult with non-small cell lung cancer. The source was peripheral blood, collected after neoadjuvant nivolumab, alone or with ipilimumab, at or shortly before surgery. This sequence joins TRBV5-1 and TRBJ2-5; the D gene is possibly TRBD1 (6 bases). This CDR3 is CASSLVRGQNRQETQYF. The CDR3, as DNA: TGCGCCAGCAGCTTGGTCAGGGGACAAAACCGCCAAGAGACCCAGTACTTC.